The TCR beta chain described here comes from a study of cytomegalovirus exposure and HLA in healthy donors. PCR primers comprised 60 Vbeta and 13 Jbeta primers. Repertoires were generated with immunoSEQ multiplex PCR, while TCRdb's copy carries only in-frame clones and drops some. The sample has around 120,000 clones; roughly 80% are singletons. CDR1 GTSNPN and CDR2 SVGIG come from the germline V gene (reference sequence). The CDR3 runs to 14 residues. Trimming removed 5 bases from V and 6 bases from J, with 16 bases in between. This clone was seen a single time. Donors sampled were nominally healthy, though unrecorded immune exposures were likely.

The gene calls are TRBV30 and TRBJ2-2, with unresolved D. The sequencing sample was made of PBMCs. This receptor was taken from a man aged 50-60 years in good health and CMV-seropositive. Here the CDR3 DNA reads TGTGCCTGGGGTCGCTCTAGAGTCCCCGGGGAGCTGTTTTTT. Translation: CAWGRSRVPGELFF.